The rows below give T cell receptor beta chains drawn from one sample of a study of cytomegalovirus exposure and HLA in healthy donors. Profiling relied on immunoSEQ multiplex PCR, and the TCRdb table lists in-frame clones only, not all of them. Of 150,000 to 160,000 clones in the sample, approximately 86% were seen once. Sequencing was carried out using PBMCs. The receptors originated from a man aged 18 to 29 in good health and CMV-seropositive. Both conserved end residues are part of each CDR3. The D gene is left open where the match is weak. A row's size may be missing; if present it is once, few, many or a size class.

abundance	v_gene	j_gene	d_gene	CDR3nt	CDR3aa
NA	TRBV15	TRBJ1-3	TRBD1	TGTGCCACCAGCAGTTCAGGGGGGTTAGGAAACACCATATATTTT	CATSSSGGLGNTIYF
NA	TRBV30	TRBJ1-2	TRBD1	TGTGCCTGGAGTCCGACAGGGGGCTTGGGGTATGGCTACACCTTC	CAWSPTGGLGYGYTF
NA	TRBV9	TRBJ2-3	TRBD2	TGTGCCAGCATCCCGGGGACTAGCGGAGATACGCAGTATTTT	CASIPGTSGDTQYF
NA	TRBV4-3	TRBJ1-6	NA	TGCGCCAGCAGCCAAGATGGGAGAGGGCAGAATTCACCCCTCCACTTT	CASSQDGRGQNSPLHF
NA	TRBV9	TRBJ2-7	TRBD1	TGTGCCAGCAGCTTTCGGACAGGCCCCTACGAGCAGTACTTC	CASSFRTGPYEQYF
NA	TRBV14	TRBJ2-7	TRBD1	TGTGCCAGCAGCCCACAACAGGGGCGCGAGCAGTACTTC	CASSPQQGREQYF
NA	TRBV9	TRBJ1-5	NA	TGTGCCAGCAGACCAAGACAGGTGATTAATCAGCCCCAGCATTTT	CASRPRQVINQPQHF
NA	TRBV9	TRBJ2-7	TRBD2	TGTGCCAGCAGCGTAGGGGGACTAGGTGAGCAGTACTTC	CASSVGGLGEQYF
NA	TRBV5-4	TRBJ1-6	TRBD1	TGTGCCAGCAGCTTGGGACAGGGGGACTATAATTCACCCCTCCACTTT	CASSLGQGDYNSPLHF
NA	TRBV18	TRBJ1-3	TRBD1	TGTGCCAGCTCACCCGACAGGGGGGCTGGAAACACCATATATTTT	CASSPDRGAGNTIYF
NA	TRBV5-1	TRBJ2-5	NA	TGCGCCAGCCGTCGACAAGTCCAAGAGACCCAGTACTTC	CASRRQVQETQYF
NA	TRBV28	TRBJ1-1	NA	TGTGCCAGCAGTCCCACGACAGTTATGAACACTGAAGCTTTCTTT	CASSPTTVMNTEAFF
few	TRBV7-2	TRBJ2-3	NA	TGTGCCAGCAGCCCCTTCACAGATACGCAGTATTTT	CASSPFTDTQYF
few	TRBV5-1	TRBJ2-5	NA	TGCGCCAGCAGCGACACCCTTCAGAAAGAGACCCAGTACTTC	CASSDTLQKETQYF
once	TRBV11-1	TRBJ2-7	TRBD1	TGTGCCAGCAGCCCCCCTGGGGACAGTTCCTACGAGCAGTACTTC	CASSPPGDSSYEQYF
NA	TRBV9	TRBJ2-2	TRBD2	TGTGCCAGCAGCCCTCGGACTAGCGGGAGCAGGACCGGGGAGCTGTTTTTT	CASSPRTSGSRTGELFF
few	TRBV7-6	TRBJ2-7	TRBD2	TGTGCCAGCAGCCGTATAGTAGCGGGAGTTAACGAGCAGTACTTC	CASSRIVAGVNEQYF
NA	TRBV7-8	TRBJ2-2	NA	TGTGCCAGCAGCTTTTGTCGGAATGGGGGCCCAAAATGTGACGGGGAGCTGTTTTTT	CASSFCRNGGPKCDGELFF
NA	TRBV4-3	TRBJ2-7	NA	TGCGCCAGCAGCCAAGATAGGGGTACAGGCCACTACGAGCAGTACTTC	CASSQDRGTGHYEQYF
once	TRBV7-2	TRBJ2-3	NA	TGTGCCAGCAGCGAGTTAGATACGCAGTATTTT	CASSELDTQYF
NA	TRBV5-1	TRBJ2-1	TRBD2	TGCGCCAGCAGCTTTCTAGCGGGGGGCACCAATGAGCAGTTCTTC	CASSFLAGGTNEQFF
NA	TRBV6-5	TRBJ1-2	NA	TGTGCCAGTACCGCGGGAAGCTATGGCTACACCTTC	CASTAGSYGYTF
NA	TRBV6-5	TRBJ1-5	NA	TGTGCCAGCAGTCCGTCGAGAAATCAGCCCCAGCATTTT	CASSPSRNQPQHF
NA	TRBV7-9	TRBJ2-7	NA	TGTGCCAGCAGCTTAGTCCAAGCGGGCCCCTACGAGCAGTACTTC	CASSLVQAGPYEQYF
NA	TRBV27	TRBJ2-2	TRBD1	TGTGCCAGCACTTTTAGACAGGGGTATAGCAGCACCGGGGAGCTGTTTTTT	CASTFRQGYSSTGELFF
NA	TRBV5-4	TRBJ1-2	NA	TGTGCCAGCAGCTTGCAGGGGCTTAACTATGGCTACACCTTC	CASSLQGLNYGYTF
NA	TRBV19	TRBJ2-1	TRBD2	TGTGCCAGTTCGATAGCGGGACTAGGGGAGCAGTTCTTC	CASSIAGLGEQFF
NA	TRBV13	TRBJ1-1	TRBD1	TGTGCCAGCAGCTTAGTGGAACAGACAGGGGTAACTGAAGCTTTCTTT	CASSLVEQTGVTEAFF
NA	TRBV4-1	TRBJ2-1	TRBD2	TGCGCCAGCAGCCAAGAATCGATAGCGGGAGTCCATGAGCAGTTCTTC	CASSQESIAGVHEQFF
once	TRBV18	TRBJ1-1	TRBD1	TGTGCCAGCTCACAAGGGACAGACCTCACTGAAGCTTTCTTT	CASSQGTDLTEAFF
NA	TRBV6-4	TRBJ1-2	NA	TGTGCCAGCAGTCCGACTACAGCTAACTATGGCTACACCTTC	CASSPTTANYGYTF
few	TRBV9	TRBJ1-2	NA	TGTGCCAGCAGCGTAGCAGGTTGGTTCAAGGAGGGGTCCTATGGCTACACCTTC	CASSVAGWFKEGSYGYTF
NA	TRBV5-1	TRBJ1-2	TRBD1	TGCGCCAGCAGCTCGGGAGGAACCGGGACAGGCTATGGCTACACCTTC	CASSSGGTGTGYGYTF
few	TRBV5-1	TRBJ1-1	NA	TGCGCCAGCAGTAAACAGGTTAACACTGAAGCTTTCTTT	CASSKQVNTEAFF
NA	TRBV25-1	TRBJ2-7	TRBD1	TGTGCCAGCAGTTGGACAGGGGTAATAGGGGAGCAGTACTTC	CASSWTGVIGEQYF
NA	TRBV7-3	TRBJ2-3	NA	TGTGCCAGCAGCCGGGGGGATACGCAGTATTTT	CASSRGDTQYF
NA	TRBV15	TRBJ2-7	NA	TGTGCCACCAGCCATAGCAGGGAATCAGAGCAGTACTTC	CATSHSRESEQYF
NA	TRBV18	TRBJ2-7	TRBD1	TGTGCCAGCTCACCGTCTATAGGACAGGGTGACTACGAGCAGTACTTC	CASSPSIGQGDYEQYF
few	TRBV7-2	TRBJ2-5	TRBD2	TGTGCCAGCAGCTTAGGAGGGACTAGTAGAAAGACCCAGTACTTC	CASSLGGTSRKTQYF
NA	TRBV15	TRBJ2-1	NA	TGTGCCACCAGCAGAAAACAGGTTACGGACAATGAGCAGTTCTTC	CATSRKQVTDNEQFF
NA	TRBV9	TRBJ1-1	NA	TGTGCCAGCAGCGGACAGCTCGGGAGTGAAGCTTTCTTT	CASSGQLGSEAFF
NA	TRBV18	TRBJ2-1	TRBD2	TGTGCCAGCTCACCACGCGGGAGGGGTTTCTACAATGAGCAGTTCTTC	CASSPRGRGFYNEQFF